The source of this TCR beta chain is a study of blood T cell repertoires in COVID-19. Across the study: Acute and convalescent COVID-19 samples came from the United States, Italy and Spain. PBMCs, B-cell-depleted T cells, or T cells provided the cDNA or gDNA that made up the material.

Per the study methods: Amplification with reference gene primers provided the estimates of nucleated cell counts. Sequenced by immunoSEQ multiplex PCR; TCRdb stores in-frame clones only, minus some. Clone size and the V and J calls come from that table; the DNA yielded D and trimming. This table holds about 100,000 clones, around 89% found once. The V segment lost 4 bases and the J segment 3 bases; nucleotides outside the gene matches: 7. This CDR3 comprises 15 residues. Germline lookup yields CDR1 SGHAT and CDR2 FQNNGV. Input material: peripheral blood. The chain has TRBV11-2 and TRBJ1-2, with 8 positions matching TRBD1. The TCR originated in a man aged 35 to 55 with active or convalescent COVID-19. The CDR3 here is CASSSNRGSYYGYTF. The DNA for the CDR3 is TGTGCCAGCAGCTCAAACAGGGGGTCGTACTATGGCTACACCTTC.